This T cell receptor beta chain was identified in a study of T cell changes during pregnancy in multiple sclerosis. The V end was cut by 2 bases, the J end by 3 bases, with 18 bases between. This CDR3 is 17 amino acids long. Per germline, CDR1 MNHNS and CDR2 SASEGT. Data came from immunoSEQ multiplex PCR; TCRdb stores just in-frame clones and leaves some out. Counted here are approximately 70,000 clones, about 89% occurring once; the ten biggest clones make up approximately 0.41%. V gene TRBV6-1 combines with J gene TRBJ2-3, with D possibly TRBD1 on 5 matching bases. The sequences come from CD4+ T cells from peripheral blood mononuclear cells, collected before pregnancy. This TCR was sampled from a female donor with multiple sclerosis, enrolled in a pregnancy study. The CDR3 region has the DNA TGTGCCAGCAGTGAACGACCCGGGCAGGGTGGTACAGATACGCAGTATTTT. It translates to CASSERPGQGGTDTQYF.